The rows below give T cell receptor beta chains drawn from one sample of a study of response to subunit inactivated influenza vaccine. MiXCR, run by TCRdb on the RT-PCR reads, gives a single entry per CDR3 protein. This table holds around 710,000 distinct CDR3 sequences, over 11% found once. The material sequenced was PBMCs from blood, taken 14 to 15 days before vaccination. These receptors were taken from a man over 45 who received an inactivated influenza vaccine. CDR3s leave out the opening cysteine and the closing phenylalanine or tryptophan. Fields, in order: J gene, V gene, CDR3 protein.

TRBJ2-1,TRBV20-1,SARVTSAYNEQF
TRBJ2-7,TRBV27,ASRRQGGEQY
TRBJ2-7,TRBV11-1,ASTPGGPFYEQY
TRBJ1-4,TRBV5-1,ASSLERANEKLF
TRBJ2-7,TRBV2,ARGLVGYEQY
TRBJ1-5,TRBV7-8,ASSFSTLGQPQH
TRBJ1-1,TRBV25-1,ASRGDLRNTEAF
TRBJ2-2,TRBV4-3,ASSQEVAGTTGELF
TRBJ1-1,TRBV7-2,ASSAHDRGVNTEAF
TRBJ1-3,TRBV5-1,ASSLEFSGNTIY
TRBJ2-5,TRBV5-5,ASSLEVSGWETQY
TRBJ2-6,TRBV2,ASRGRGTDLSGANVLT
TRBJ1-2,TRBV5-1,ASSFGQGGNYGYT
TRBJ2-2,TRBV5-1,ASSLRQGDTGELF
TRBJ2-1,TRBV29-1,SVEDPGGGRLGEQF
TRBJ2-3,TRBV7-9,ASSSYWGSSDTQY
TRBJ2-3,TRBV15,ATSRVEDTQY
TRBJ2-1,TRBV12-3/TRBV12-4,ASSPQRERDEQF
TRBJ2-1,TRBV11-1,ASSLALAYNEQF
TRBJ2-1,TRBV4-2,ASSQESGGSYNEQF
TRBJ2-3,TRBV5-1,ASSLAGNPILTDTQY
TRBJ2-2,TRBV4-1,ASSHLGPPNTGELF
TRBJ2-7,TRBV20-1,SARDLAGDTYEQY
TRBJ2-1,TRBV18,ASSAESGTTYNEQF
TRBJ2-7,TRBV4-3,ASSQDLKYEQY
TRBJ2-7,TRBV12-3/TRBV12-4,ASTRGLGEQY
TRBJ2-7,TRBV20-1,SARDQARPAYEQY
TRBJ2-1,TRBV5-1,ASSLLAGGGDEQF
TRBJ1-6,TRBV6-5,ASSYPTGGFNSPLH
TRBJ2-5,TRBV29-1,SGLGGMVETQY
TRBJ1-6,TRBV11-2,ASSSRDNNNSPLH
TRBJ1-1,TRBV20-1,SARKQENTEAF
TRBJ2-1,TRBV15,ATSSGQGNNEQF
TRBJ2-3,TRBV30,AWSRFTGLTDTQY
TRBJ1-1,TRBV29-1,SAKGTGGRNTEAF
TRBJ1-4,TRBV20-1,SAREAGRGEKLF